The 14 T cell receptor beta chains given below trace back to one sample, sequenced in a study of Tregs in tolerant kidney transplant recipients. Profiling relied on immunoSEQ multiplex PCR, and the TCRdb table lists in-frame clones only, not all of them. The repertoire holds about 240,000 clones, with about 80% as singletons. Sample: CD4+ T cells from blood. Receptors were obtained from a human donor in good health.

This chain connects TRBV5-1 to TRBJ1-2; no firm D call. CDR3 length: 14 residues. Trimming took off 0 bases at V and 8 bases at J, with 14 bases between the two ends. Germline V lookup: CDR1 SGHRS, CDR2 YFSETQ. CDR3 amino acids: CASSLAGNARGYTF. The CDR3 DNA reads as TGCGCCAGCAGCTTGGCCGGCAACGCGCGGGGCTACACCTTC.

The CDR3 is CASSRDRAGEKLFF. CDR3 sequence (DNA): TGTGCCAGCAGCCGGGACAGGGCTGGAGAAAAACTGTTTTTT. The chain couples TRBV4-2 to TRBJ1-4, with 9 bases that match TRBD1. CDR1 is LGHNA, CDR2 YNFKEQ, per germline. The CDR3 consists of 14 residues. V gave up 4 bases and J gave up 8 bases; unmatched junction bases: 5.

This clone was recorded a few times. The rearrangement links TRBV5-8 to TRBJ1-5; D may be TRBD1 (5 bases). Germline assignment: CDR1 SGHTS and CDR2 YDEGEE. Trimming pared 0 bases from V and 2 bases from J, leaving 9 bases between. The CDR3 covers 15 residues. The CDR3 protein is CASSLAGARNQPQHF. The CDR3 DNA reads as TGTGCCAGCAGCTTGGCCGGGGCGCGCAATCAGCCCCAGCATTTT.

The chain couples TRBV30 to TRBJ1-5, with a possible D match to TRBD1 (5 bases). V dropped 4 bases and J dropped 2 bases, with 18 bases sitting between them. CDR1 GTSNPN and CDR2 SVGIG come from the germline V gene (reference sequence). The CDR3 length is 16 residues. The CDR3 DNA follows: TGTGCCTGGAAGGCCCAGGGCCGGTGGGGCAATCAGCCCCAGCATTTT. Translating it yields CAWKAQGRWGNQPQHF. Full variable domain (missing parts from reference TRBV30 and TRBJ1-5): SQTIHQWPATLVQPVGSPLSLECTVEGTSNPNLYWYRQAAGRGLQLLFYSVGIGQISSEVPQNLSASRPQDRQFILSSKKLLLSDSGFYLCAWKAQGRWGNQPQHFGDGTRLSIL.

V gene TRBV18 combines with J gene TRBJ1-6, with a weak D call TRBD1 (5 bases). Germline V lookup: CDR1 KGHSH, CDR2 LQKENI. The germline V and J ends were trimmed by 1 base and 3 bases, with 10 bases remaining between them. CDR3 size: 16 residues. The CDR3, as DNA: TGTGCCAGCTCACCACAGCAGGACATCTATAATTCACCCCTCCACTTT. Amino acid sequence: CASSPQQDIYNSPLHF.

The rearrangement links TRBV15 to TRBJ2-2; D not resolved. This CDR3 spans 14 amino acids. Germline lookup yields CDR1 LNHNV and CDR2 YYDKDF (reference sequence). Trimming left V 5 bases short and J 4 bases short, with 11 bases between. DNA for the CDR3: TGTGCCACCAGCGTCGGTATTGCCACCGGGGAGCTGTTTTTT. Residues: CATSVGIATGELFF.

The rearrangement links TRBV6-5 to TRBJ2-4; D is uncertain. Trimming took 8 bases from V and 0 from J, leaving 11 bases between them. Germline V gives CDR1 MNHEY, CDR2 SVGAGI. This CDR3 is built from 14 residues. CDR3 DNA sequence: TGTGCCAGCGAACGCGACCTAGCCAAAAACATTCAGTACTTC. It yields the protein CASERDLAKNIQYF.

The gene calls are TRBV6-6 and TRBJ1-6; possibly TRBD1 for D (5 bases). The germline V gene encodes CDR1 MNHNY and CDR2 SVGAGI (reference sequence). The CDR3 sequence is 15 residues long. Trimming took off 5 bases at V and 6 bases at J, with 14 bases between the two ends. The CDR3 coding sequence is TGTGCCAGCAGTACCCGACAGTCAATTAATTCACCCCTCCACTTT. It is translated as CASSTRQSINSPLHF.

V is TRBV30 and J is TRBJ1-5; the D is unclear. The CDR3 extends over 14 amino acids. With 2 bases removed from V and 3 bases from J, the gap between germline ends came to 11 bases. Germline-derived CDR1 and CDR2 are GTSNPN and SVGIG (reference sequence). The CDR3 region has the DNA TGTGCCTGGAGTCCCCTAAGGGACAATCAGCCCCAGCATTTT. Encoded protein: CAWSPLRDNQPQHF.

This clone appeared a single time. CDR3 nucleotide sequence: TGTGCCAGCAACAATATCTTGGGGGAGCAGTACTTC. It encodes CASNNILGEQYF. The chain employs TRBV7-9 and TRBJ2-7; no clear D gene. Germline V gene lookup returns CDR1 SEHNR and CDR2 FQNEAQ (reference sequence). Trimming removed 7 bases from V and 7 bases from J, with 14 bases in between. CDR3 length: 12 residues.

The rearrangement joins TRBV2 to TRBJ1-3, with 7 positions matching TRBD1. Germline V CDR1 and CDR2: SNHLY, FYNNEI. The V and J ends lost 6 bases and 4 bases, in that order; junction bases with no gene match: 6. The CDR3 covers 14 residues. The CDR3 here is CASRASGQGNTIYF. CDR3 nucleotide sequence: TGTGCCAGCAGGGCCTCGGGACAGGGAAACACCATATATTTT.

This clone was detected only once. CDR3 sequence (DNA): TGTGCCAGCAGTTCCGACAGGGTATACTCCTACGAGCAGTACTTC. Translated: CASSSDRVYSYEQYF. V usage is TRBV6-6 and J usage is TRBJ2-7; TRBD1 matches at 7 bases. V shed 4 bases and J 0 bases; nucleotides not matched to a gene: 6. The germline gives CDR1 MNHNY, CDR2 SVGAGI (reference sequence). This CDR3 has 15 amino acids.

The chain links TRBV9 to TRBJ1-2; TRBD1 matches 7 bases. The CDR3 covers 14 residues. Trimming removed 4 bases from V and 2 bases from J; junction bases left unmatched: 5. Germline loops: CDR1 SGDLS, CDR2 YYNGEE. The DNA of the CDR3 is TGTGCCAGCAGCACCCCGACAGGGAACTATGGCTACACCTTC. It translates to CASSTPTGNYGYTF. Full variable domain (outside the CDR3, taken from reference TRBV9 and TRBJ1-2): DSGVTQTPKHLITATGQRVTLRCSPRSGDLSVYWYQQSLDQGLQFLIQYYNGEERAKGNILERFSAQQFPDLHSELNLSSLELGDSALYFCASSTPTGNYGYTFGSGTRLTVV.

This clone was counted a single time. The CDR3, as DNA: TGTGCCAGCAGCCCCGGGGGGTCGGGACTGGTTGGCTACACCTTC. Translating it yields CASSPGGSGLVGYTF. The chain uses TRBV4-2 and TRBJ1-2; possible D gene TRBD1, 5 bases. The CDR3 runs to 15 residues. Germline CDR1 and CDR2: LGHNA and YNFKEQ. The V and J ends lost 4 bases and 7 bases respectively, with 19 bases between them.